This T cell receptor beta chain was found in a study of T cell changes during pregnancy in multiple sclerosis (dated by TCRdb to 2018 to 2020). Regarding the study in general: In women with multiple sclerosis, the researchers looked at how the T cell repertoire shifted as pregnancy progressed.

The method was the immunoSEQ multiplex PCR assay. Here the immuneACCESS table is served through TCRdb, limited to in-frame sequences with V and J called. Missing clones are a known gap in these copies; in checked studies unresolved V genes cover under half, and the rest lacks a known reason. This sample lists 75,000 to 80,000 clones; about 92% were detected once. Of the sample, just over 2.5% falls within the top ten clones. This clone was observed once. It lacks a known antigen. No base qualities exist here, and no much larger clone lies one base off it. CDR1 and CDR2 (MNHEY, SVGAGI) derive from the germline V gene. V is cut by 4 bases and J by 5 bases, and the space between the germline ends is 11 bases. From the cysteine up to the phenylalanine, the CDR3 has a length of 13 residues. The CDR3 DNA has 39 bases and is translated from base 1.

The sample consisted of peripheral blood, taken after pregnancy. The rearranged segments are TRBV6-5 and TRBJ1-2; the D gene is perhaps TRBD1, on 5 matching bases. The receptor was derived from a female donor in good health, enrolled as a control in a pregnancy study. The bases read TGTGCCAGCAGTTTAGGGGTTCCTTATGGCTACACCTTC. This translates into CASSLGVPYGYTF.